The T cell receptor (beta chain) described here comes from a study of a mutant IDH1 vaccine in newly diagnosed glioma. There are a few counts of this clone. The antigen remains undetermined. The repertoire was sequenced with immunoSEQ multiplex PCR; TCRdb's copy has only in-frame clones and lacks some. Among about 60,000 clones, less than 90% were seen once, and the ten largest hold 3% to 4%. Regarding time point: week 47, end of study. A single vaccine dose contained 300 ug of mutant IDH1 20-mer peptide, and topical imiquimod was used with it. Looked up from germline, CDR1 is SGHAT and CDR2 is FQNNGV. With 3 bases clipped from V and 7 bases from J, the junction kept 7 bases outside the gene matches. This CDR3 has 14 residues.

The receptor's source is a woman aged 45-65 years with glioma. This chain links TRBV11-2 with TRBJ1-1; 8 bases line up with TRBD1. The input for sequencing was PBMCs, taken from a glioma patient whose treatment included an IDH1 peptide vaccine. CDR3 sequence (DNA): TGTGCCAGCAGCTTGGGGTCGACAGGGGTTGAAGCTTTCTTT. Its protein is CASSLGSTGVEAFF.